This T cell receptor (beta chain) was recovered during a study of T cells in Graves' hyperthyroidism and ophthalmopathy. The study, taken as a whole, reports: Most expanded thyroid clonotypes above 0.001 recurred in blood. The model anticipated ophthalmopathy a median approximately six months pre-onset.

V lost 4 bases and J 5 bases, leaving 17 bases between the germline ends. CDR1 is SQVTM and CDR2 is ANQGSEA in the germline V gene. This CDR3 spans 14 amino acids. Amplification yielded TCR beta CDR3 regions, with RNA transcripts as the source. The HTBI set primed first-round TCR CDR3 RT-PCR. Via MiXCR, TCRdb re-called the multiplex PCR reads, giving one row per CDR3 protein. The profile shows about 640,000 distinct CDR3 sequences, less than 25% of them singletons. Exclusion of patients followed from uncontrolled infection, other autoimmune disease, pregnancy or lactation. As for this clonotype: Antigen: not known.

The receptor's source is a man aged 30 to 45 with Graves' ophthalmopathy. Sequencing was done on a sample of blood. The chain employs TRBV29-1 and TRBJ1-2; D not resolved. The CDR3 here is CSVGERGQPYGYTF. DNA for the CDR3: TGCAGCGTTGGAGAGAGAGGTCAGCCATATGGCTACACCTTC.